This T cell receptor (beta chain) was identified during a study of shared clonotypes between healthy human individuals (dated by TCRdb to about 2020). For the wider study: The cohort included a few men and a couple of women between 18 and 49 years of age. Different laboratories and diverse techniques were used to prepare libraries and sequence TCR repertoires, to increase sequencing depth and limit assay-specific biases. Per donor, leukapheresis produced somewhere between about 0.8 and 9 billion PBMCs. Blood TCR repertoires of about five healthy adults were deeply sequenced to estimate repertoire size and the extent of clonotype sharing between individuals.

The donors were healthy, HIV-negative adults who had no recently reported acute infections or vaccinations. Only Caucasian adults living in Nashville, Tennessee, USA were represented among the donors. For unsorted samples, 90 million or so PBMCs were counted and genomic DNA was extracted with the QIAamp DNA Blood Mini kit. After blood collection by leukapheresis, PBMCs were isolated using Ficoll-Histopaque density gradient centrifugation and then cryopreserved in the vapor phase of liquid nitrogen. Summary of the overall study and its limitations: The genetic and exposure-history diversity represented was limited by the small number of donors. Sampling was restricted to blood, and TCR repertoires in tissue are likely to differ from TCR repertoires in blood. Based on pairwise subsampling, the degree of clonotype sharing among donors was expected to be affected by sequencing depth.

Using the deep immunoSEQ assay, TCR CDR3 regions were amplified from genomic DNA by multiplex PCR. Extracted genomic DNA from each cell subset was spread evenly across all wells of several immunoSEQ 96-well plates, with each plate serving as a replicate. For unsorted PBMC, 300 ng of genomic DNA, equivalent to tens of thousands of T cell genomes, went into each replicate PCR. Ten immunoSEQ deep assay plates were used to sequence the unsorted PBMC genomic DNA. Purified libraries were measured with a Qubit 3.0 fluorometer, size-checked on a Bioanalyzer 2100, and measured again with the KAPA Library Quantification kit. Every immunoSEQ 96-well plate was sequenced on a separate single-read 150-cycle Illumina NextSeq 550 flow cell. As for the authors' bioinformatics: Because the immunoSEQ output held only junctional sequences and lacked quality scores, the filtering could not match the filtering applied to full-length reads. Sequences were annotated with PyIR, a Python wrapper for IgBLAST v1.9, using IMGT germline references to assign V/J genes and CDR3. Reads were removed for weak V/J assignments (E-value above 1e-6), missing CDR3, stop codons, out-of-frame junctions, or ambiguous translated residues. V3J clonotypes were defined as sequences sharing the same inferred V gene, J gene, and CDR3 amino acid sequence. Percentage overlap between repertoires was computed as shared unique clonotypes divided by the size of the smaller repertoire. RTK rarefaction, the Chao1 estimator, and Recon v2.1 estimates of unobserved clonotypes were used to assess repertoire richness. TCRdb holds this immuneACCESS table with in-frame rearrangements only. Some clones are missing; in checked studies, unresolved V genes explain under half, and the rest has no known cause. From that table come the V and J calls and clone size; the DNA was used to work out D and trimming. For this sample there are roughly 510,000 clones; over 60% appear just once. The ten largest make up around 13% of the sample.

About this clone itself: The clone's antigen remains unknown. It has no much larger one-base neighbor in the sample; base qualities were not kept.

The germline V gene yields ENHRY for CDR1 and SYGVKD for CDR2. The CDR3 starts with the cysteine, ends with the phenylalanine, and has 16 residues. Only the CDR3 DNA is retained, 48 bases long and in frame from the first base. V and J are trimmed by 6 bases and 2 bases, and the gene matches miss 9 bases of the junction. The sample was PBMCs. The receptor's source is a middle-aged woman in good health. Some clones in this sample may be carry-over from other donors' samples. The chain is made from TRBV10-3 and TRBJ2-2, and 7 junctional nucleotides match TRBD2. The encoded CDR3 is CAISMESGINTGELFF. The bases read TGTGCCATCAGCATGGAAAGCGGGATAAACACCGGGGAGCTGTTTTTT.